Presented here are 24 T cell receptor beta chains from one specimen sequenced in a study of T cell responses to AZD1222 COVID-19 vaccine. The table came from immunoSEQ multiplex PCR; TCRdb's copy has only in-frame clones and leaves some out. Of more than 95,000 clones in the sample, roughly 87% were seen once. The source material was peripheral blood, sampled on day 0 of AZD1222 vaccination. These receptors came from an adult in good health.

The V gene is TRBV19, the J gene TRBJ2-7, with D uncertain. Germline-derived CDR1 and CDR2 are LNHDA and SQIVND (reference sequence). Trimming removed 5 bases from V and 4 bases from J, with 6 bases in between. The CDR3 spans 11 residues. DNA of the CDR3: TGTGCCAGTAGTTGGCGGTACGAGCAGTACTTC. Translation gives CASSWRYEQYF.

A note on this clone: The germline gene is not matched at one end of the junction; a read error may be the cause. The chain links TRBV25-1 to TRBJ1-2; weak D call: TRBD1 (5 bases). This CDR3 comprises 14 residues. In germline, CDR1 is MGHDK, CDR2 SYGVNS. CDR3 amino acids: CASSEYLGRVLFGF. The CDR3 nucleotides are TGTGCCAGCAGTGAATACCTCGGCAGGGTGTTGTTCGGCTTC.

The chain recombines TRBV5-4 with TRBJ1-2; 7 bases line up with TRBD1. Germline assignment: CDR1 SGHNT and CDR2 YYREEE (reference sequence). V dropped 0 bases and J dropped 5; count of bases not matched to a gene: 7. The CDR3 is 15 residues long. The CDR3 sequence: CASSLGGQERYGYTF. The CDR3 region has the DNA TGTGCCAGCAGCTTGGGCGGACAGGAAAGATATGGCTACACCTTC.

This clone appeared a single time. J is TRBJ2-3 and V is TRBV7-3; TRBD2 agrees at 7 bases. Germline V CDR1 and CDR2: SGHTA, FQGTGA. V shed 3 bases and J 1 base; nucleotides not matched to a gene: 10. The CDR3 has 17 residues. In DNA, the CDR3 is TGTGCCAGCAGCTTGTCACCCGGCGGGGGAGGCACAGATACGCAGTATTTT. It is translated as CASSLSPGGGGTDTQYF.

In its sample, this clone was seen once. The chain carries TRBV5-5 and TRBJ1-2; D gene uncertain. The CDR3 contains 12 residues. Trimming left V 4 bases short and J 4 bases short, with 8 bases between. CDR1 and CDR2 (germline): SGHKS, YYEKEE (reference sequence). The CDR3 DNA follows: TGTGCCAGCAGCCAGGACCTCTATGGCTACACCTTC. This codes for CASSQDLYGYTF.

V is TRBV7-6 and J is TRBJ2-1; D perhaps matches TRBD1 (6 bases). Looked up from germline, CDR1 is SGHVS and CDR2 is FNYEAQ. The length of the CDR3 is 14 residues. Trimming shortened V by 0 bases and J by 6 bases, and 9 bases separated the two germline ends. Here the CDR3 DNA reads TGTGCCAGCAGCTTAGCAGGGACACTCAATGAGCAGTTCTTC. Translating gives CASSLAGTLNEQFF.

The V call is TRBV3-1 (or the pseudogene TRBV3-2), the J call TRBJ2-7, with 9 bases identical to TRBD1. Germline values: CDR1 LGHDT, CDR2 YNNKEL (reference sequence). The CDR3 consists of 15 residues. The J segment lost 4 bases and the V segment lost 1 base, leaving 5 bases of the junction unmatched. The CDR3 DNA reads TGTGCCAGCAGCCAAGTCGACAGGGGGGTATACGAGCAGTACTTC. The encoded protein is CASSQVDRGVYEQYF.

V gene TRBV6-1 combines with J gene TRBJ1-6, with D unclear. Trimming stripped 1 base from V and 10 bases from J, with 8 bases between. Looked up from germline, CDR1 is MNHNS and CDR2 is SASEGT. This CDR3 comprises 13 residues. The CDR3 loop is CASSEEGRSPLHF. The DNA for the CDR3 is TGTGCCAGCAGTGAAGAGGGTCGATCACCCCTCCACTTT.

This rearrangement joins TRBV10-2 to TRBJ1-2; D is unresolved. Deletions cut 3 bases from V and 4 bases from J, with 6 bases between. This CDR3 spans 12 amino acids. Germline lookup yields CDR1 WSHSY and CDR2 SAAADI. The CDR3 coding sequence is TGCGCCAGCAGTGAATGGAGCTATGGCTACACCTTC. The encoded protein is CASSEWSYGYTF.

This clone showed up just a few times. The chain combines TRBV6-1 with TRBJ1-5, with no clear D. This CDR3 is 16 amino acids long. Trimming removed 2 bases from V and 0 bases from J, with 11 bases in between. Germline V gene sequence: CDR1 MNHNS, CDR2 SASEGT. Here the CDR3 reads CASSEMLPYSNQPQHF. The CDR3 DNA reads as TGTGCCAGCAGTGAAATGTTGCCCTATAGCAATCAGCCCCAGCATTTT.

The chain has TRBV28 and TRBJ1-2; 8 bases align to TRBD1. The CDR3 covers 14 residues. J lost 7 bases, V lost 7 bases, and 11 bases had no gene match. Germline V gene data show CDR1 as MDHEN and CDR2 as SYDVKM. This CDR3 is CASTTGQASSGYTF. The CDR3 DNA is TGTGCCAGCACCACGGGACAGGCCTCTAGTGGCTACACCTTC.

The gene calls are TRBV7-3 and TRBJ1-6, with 10 nucleotides matching TRBD1. Germline CDR1 reads SGHTA; CDR2 reads FQGTGA. There are 15 residues in the CDR3. V lost 5 bases, J lost 8 bases, and 6 bases stayed unmatched. This CDR3 is CASSDPGTGDSPLHF. DNA of the CDR3: TGTGCCAGCAGCGACCCCGGGACAGGGGATTCACCCCTCCACTTT.

The CDR3 spells CATSREQGNNEKLFF. CDR3 in DNA: TGTGCCACCAGCAGAGAACAGGGGAATAATGAAAAACTGTTTTTT. The V call is TRBV15, the J call TRBJ1-4; 7 nucleotides match TRBD1. CDR1 and CDR2 from the germline V gene are LNHNV and YYDKDF (reference sequence). The V and J ends lost 0 bases and 4 bases, in that order; junction bases with no gene match: 2. This CDR3 has 15 amino acids.

The V and J genes are TRBV4-1 and TRBJ1-2, with D perhaps TRBD1 (6 bases). This CDR3 is built from 15 residues. Trimming stripped 1 base from V and 5 bases from J, with 14 bases between. Germline V lookup: CDR1 MGHRA, CDR2 YSYEKL. The CDR3 sequence is CASSQATGLGYGYTF. CDR3 DNA sequence: TGCGCCAGCAGCCAAGCCACAGGGTTAGGGTATGGCTACACCTTC.

J is TRBJ1-2 and V is TRBV28, with TRBD1 as a possible D gene (5 bases). Between the trimmed V and J ends, which lost 5 bases and 7 bases, there was a span of 14 bases. Per germline, CDR1 MDHEN and CDR2 SYDVKM. The CDR3 is 13 amino acids. For the CDR3, the DNA is TGTGCCAGCAGTCGCGGGGGGGGTCTTGGCTACACCTTC. This encodes CASSRGGGLGYTF.

J is TRBJ1-2 and V is TRBV7-2; perhaps TRBD1 as D (6 bases). CDR1 is SGHTA and CDR2 is FQGNSA in the germline V gene. Deletions cut 1 base from V and 6 bases from J, with 9 bases between. The CDR3 sequence is 13 residues long. The CDR3 sequence: CASSLGPGDGYTF. As DNA, the CDR3 is TGTGCCAGCAGCTTAGGTCCAGGGGATGGCTACACCTTC. Filled out from reference TRBV7-2 and TRBJ1-2, the complete variable domain reads GAGVSQSPSNKVTEKGKDVELRCDPISGHTALYWYRQSLGQGLEFLIYFQGNSAPDKSGLPSDRFSAERTGGSVSTLTIQRTQQEDSAVYLCASSLGPGDGYTFGSGTRLTVV.

The chain recombines TRBV19 with TRBJ2-1; no clear D. The CDR3 is 15 residues long. The germline CDR1 and CDR2 sequences are LNHDA and SQIVND (reference sequence). Trimming stripped 5 bases from V and 0 bases from J, with 11 bases between. The CDR3 sequence: CASSAGRSSYNEQFF. The CDR3 DNA reads as TGTGCCAGTAGTGCCGGAAGGAGCTCCTACAATGAGCAGTTCTTC.

This chain links TRBV5-4 with TRBJ2-7; 11 positions match TRBD1. Trimming removed 2 bases from V and 0 bases from J; junction bases left unmatched: 1. The CDR3 sequence is 15 residues long. The V gene's germline CDR1 is SGHNT and CDR2 YYREEE (reference sequence). As DNA, the CDR3 is TGTGCCAGCAGCTTAGGGACAGGGGGCTCCTACGAGCAGTACTTC. Its protein is CASSLGTGGSYEQYF. Full variable domain (outside the CDR3, taken from reference TRBV5-4 and TRBJ2-7): ETGVTQSPTHLIKTRGQQVTLRCSSQSGHNTVSWYQQALGQGPQFIFQYYREEENGRGNFPPRFSGLQFPNYSSELNVNALELDDSALYLCASSLGTGGSYEQYFGPGTRLTVT.

CDR3: CASSYGQTTTSGYTF. CDR3 DNA: TGTGCCAGCAGTTACGGCCAGACAACGACGAGTGGCTACACCTTC. This rearrangement joins TRBV6-5 to TRBJ1-2, with no clear D. Germline V gene data show CDR1 as MNHEY and CDR2 as SVGAGI. CDR3 length: 15 residues. Trimming cost V 2 bases and J 7 bases, with 17 bases left between them.

This rearrangement joins TRBV3-1 (or the pseudogene TRBV3-2) to TRBJ1-2; tentatively, D is TRBD1 (5 bases). CDR3 length: 17 amino acids. Between the trimmed V and J ends, which lost 1 base and 4 bases, there was a span of 19 bases. Germline-derived CDR1 and CDR2 are LGHDT and YNNKEL (reference sequence). CDR3 sequence (DNA): TGTGCCAGCAGCCAAGTAGGGACGGAGCCTGTGGGCTATGGCTACACCTTC. Translating it yields CASSQVGTEPVGYGYTF.

V is TRBV5-5 and J is TRBJ2-7; TRBD2 is a possible D gene (5 bases). V lost 4 bases, J lost 5 bases, and 16 bases lay in between. The CDR3 totals 14 residues. Germline assignment: CDR1 SGHKS and CDR2 YYEKEE (reference sequence). CDR3 in amino acids: CASSSSSFSNEQYF. CDR3 DNA: TGTGCCAGCAGCAGTTCTAGCTTCAGTAACGAGCAGTACTTC.

J is TRBJ2-3 and V is TRBV18, with D unresolved. Germline assignment: CDR1 KGHSH and CDR2 LQKENI. The CDR3 is 15 residues long. Trimming cost V 0 bases and J 0 bases, with 7 bases left between them. As DNA, the CDR3 is TGTGCCAGCTCACCACCGGTGGGTAGCACAGATACGCAGTATTTT. This translates into CASSPPVGSTDTQYF.

This clone was counted only a few times. No conserved phenylalanine or tryptophan is present at the end of the CDR3, so a read error is the likely explanation. It is unclear where the CDR3 begins or ends on the DNA, so no DNA is shown, and the CDR3 is as TCRdb lists it. The rearrangement joins TRBV2 to TRBJ1-2. Including both end residues, the CDR3 is 9 amino acids long. Germline values: CDR1 SNHLY, CDR2 FYNNEI. The CDR3 sequence: CASKGSQSL.

This rearrangement joins TRBV7-9 to TRBJ2-7; 7 bases fit TRBD1. V lost 1 base to trimming and J lost 0 bases; unmatched junction nucleotides: 3. The CDR3 covers 15 residues. Germline CDR1 and CDR2: SEHNR and FQNEAQ (reference sequence). CDR3 sequence (DNA): TGTGCCAGCAGCTTAGTGGCAGGGGGCTCCTACGAGCAGTACTTC. It yields the protein CASSLVAGGSYEQYF.